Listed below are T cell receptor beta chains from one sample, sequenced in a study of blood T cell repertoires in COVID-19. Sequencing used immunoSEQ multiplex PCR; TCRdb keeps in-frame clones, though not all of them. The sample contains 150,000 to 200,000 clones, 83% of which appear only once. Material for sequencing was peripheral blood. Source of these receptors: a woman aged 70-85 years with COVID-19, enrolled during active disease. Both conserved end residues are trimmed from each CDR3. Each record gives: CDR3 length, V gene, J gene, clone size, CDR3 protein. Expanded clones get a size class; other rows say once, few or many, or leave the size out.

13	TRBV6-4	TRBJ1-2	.	ASSALMGEAGGYT
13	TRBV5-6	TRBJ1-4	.	ASSPWGGAGEKLF
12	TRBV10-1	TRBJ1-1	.	ASRAGRSNTEAF
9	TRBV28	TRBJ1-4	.	ASPGEEKLF
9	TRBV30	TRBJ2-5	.	AWNGQETQY
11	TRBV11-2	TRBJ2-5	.	ASSLAGAETQY
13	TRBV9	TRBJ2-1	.	ASSVDGKAYNEQF
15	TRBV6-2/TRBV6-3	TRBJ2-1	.	ASRPSGRAGTTNEQF
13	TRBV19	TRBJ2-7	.	ASSRRDRGNYEQY
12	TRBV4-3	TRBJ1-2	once	ASSQISGGYGYT
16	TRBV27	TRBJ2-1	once	ASSPGTSGIRGSDEQF
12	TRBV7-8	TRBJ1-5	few	ASSLAGPNQPQH
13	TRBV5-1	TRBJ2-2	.	ASSLGQGDTGELF
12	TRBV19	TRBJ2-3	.	ASSMTGTQDTQY
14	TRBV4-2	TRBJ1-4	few	ASSQDNTAGDEKLF
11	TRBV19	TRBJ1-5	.	ATAPTGSQPQH
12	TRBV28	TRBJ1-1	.	ASSLSQGNTEAF
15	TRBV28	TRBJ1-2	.	ASSLIGGTGDIGGYT
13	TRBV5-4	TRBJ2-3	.	ASSSASQSTDTQY
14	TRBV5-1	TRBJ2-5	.	ASSLAGTSAGETQY
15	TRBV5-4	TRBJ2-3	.	ASSSGTSGLGGDTQY
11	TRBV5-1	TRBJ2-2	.	ASTPDNTGELF
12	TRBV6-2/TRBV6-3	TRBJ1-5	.	ASSNRDRNQPQH
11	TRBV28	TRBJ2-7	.	ASIASGSGEQY
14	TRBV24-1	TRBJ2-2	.	ATSDFRRANTGELF
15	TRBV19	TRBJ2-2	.	ASSTHRQAGNTGELF
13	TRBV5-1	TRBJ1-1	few	ASSFLSDLNTEAF
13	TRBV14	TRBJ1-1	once	ASSYEGQGGAEAF
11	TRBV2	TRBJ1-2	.	ASRVDRVDGYT
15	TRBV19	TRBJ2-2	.	ASSRDLAGRYTGELF
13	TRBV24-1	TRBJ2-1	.	ATSDPSGSYNEQF
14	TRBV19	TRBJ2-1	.	ASSSRTGRKGNEQF
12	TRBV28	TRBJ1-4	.	ASSLTTGNEKLF
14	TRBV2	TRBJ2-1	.	ASSPTGQGTLNEQF
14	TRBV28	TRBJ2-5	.	ASSLGGQGGGKTQY
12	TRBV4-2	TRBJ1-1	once	ASSQDTVNTEAF
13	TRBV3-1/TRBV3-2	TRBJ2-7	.	ASSQGGLGNYEQY
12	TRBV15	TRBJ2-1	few	ATSRRDKHNEQF
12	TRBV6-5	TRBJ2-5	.	ASKGQGYQETQY
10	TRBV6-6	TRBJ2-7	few	ASSYVLEEQY
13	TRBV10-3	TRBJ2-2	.	AISERAGGVGELF
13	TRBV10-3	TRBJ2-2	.	AIRPGTGNTGELF
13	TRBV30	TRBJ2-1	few	AWSNAGGPYNEQF
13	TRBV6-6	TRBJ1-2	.	ASSYSRDSLGGYT
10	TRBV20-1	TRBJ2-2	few	SASTVTGELF
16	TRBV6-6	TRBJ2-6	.	ASSHFPAPSSGANVLT
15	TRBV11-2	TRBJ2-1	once	ASSLTRREAFYNEQF
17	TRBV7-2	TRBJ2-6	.	ASSPLRDRVPPGANVLT
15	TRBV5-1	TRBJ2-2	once	ASSLGFLAGGTGELF
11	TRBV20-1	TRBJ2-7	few	SASLQGGYEQY
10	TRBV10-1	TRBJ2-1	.	ASSEYASLQF
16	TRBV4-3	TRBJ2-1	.	ASSQEGSRGDLLNEQF
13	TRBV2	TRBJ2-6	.	ASGQGATGANVLT